Below are 12 T cell receptor beta chains sequenced from a single sample in a study of a mutant IDH1 vaccine in newly diagnosed glioma. The assay was immunoSEQ multiplex PCR, and TCRdb's table has in-frame clones only and misses some. The sample lists 45,000 to 55,000 clones; around four fifths were seen once. Their antigens remain unidentified. Time point described: week 35, safety follow-up. Alongside topical imiquimod, each dose of vaccine comprised 300 ug of mutant IDH1 20-mer peptide. Here the sequenced sample was PBMCs, taken from a glioma patient whose treatment included an IDH1 peptide vaccine. All receptors derive from a man aged 35-49 years with glioma.

This clone was recorded a few times. This chain uses TRBV19 with TRBJ1-6; tentatively, D is TRBD1 (6 bases). This CDR3 is built from 14 residues. Germline-derived CDR1 and CDR2 are LNHDA and SQIVND (reference sequence). The V gene lost 9 bases and the J gene lost 7 bases, with 16 bases spanning the gap. Here the CDR3 reads CASTTGWGNSPLHF. CDR3 DNA sequence: TGTGCCAGCACTACAGGGTGGGGAAATTCACCCCTCCACTTT.

The chain uses TRBV4-1 and TRBJ1-1, with a weak D call TRBD1 (5 bases). The CDR3 has 16 residues. Trimming cost V 4 bases and J 2 bases, with 17 bases left between them. CDR1 and CDR2 (germline): MGHRA, YSYEKL. The CDR3 region has the DNA TGCGCCAGCAGCCCCCTAATACCAGACAGAAACACTGAAGCTTTCTTT. Translated, it gives CASSPLIPDRNTEAFF.

This clone came up a few times. The chain employs TRBV2 and TRBJ1-6; D is unclear. The V and J ends lost 4 bases and 9 bases respectively, with 7 bases between them. CDR1 and CDR2 (germline): SNHLY, FYNNEI. The CDR3 sequence is 12 residues long. The CDR3 spells CASSALTSPLHF. CDR3 nucleotide sequence: TGTGCCAGCAGTGCTCTCACTTCACCCCTCCACTTT.

V is TRBV5-1 and J is TRBJ1-4, with no clear D. Trimming pared 3 bases from V and 6 bases from J, leaving 12 bases between. The length of the CDR3 is 14 residues. CDR1 and CDR2 from the germline V gene are SGHRS and YFSETQ. CDR3 DNA: TGCGCCAGCAGCTACGACGGTATAGATGAAAAACTGTTTTTT. It specifies CASSYDGIDEKLFF.

V and J are TRBV7-9 and TRBJ1-5, with D unclear. In germline, CDR1 is SEHNR, CDR2 FQNEAQ (reference sequence). This CDR3 has 12 residues. V was clipped by 5 bases and J by 4 bases, with 6 bases between them. The DNA of the CDR3 is TGTGCCAGCAGCGCCCCAAATCAGCCCCAGCATTTT. Residues: CASSAPNQPQHF.

The V call is TRBV20-1, the J call TRBJ1-2, with D possibly matching TRBD1 (6 bases). Germline loops: CDR1 DFQATT, CDR2 SNEGSKA (reference sequence). V was trimmed by 6 bases and J by 6 bases, leaving 11 bases between them. This CDR3 has 11 residues. The CDR3 spells CSARQAHGYTF. CDR3 nucleotides: TGCAGTGCCCGACAGGCACATGGCTACACCTTC.

This CDR3 is CASSSLGDSYNEQFF. The CDR3 nucleotides are TGCGCCAGCAGCTCATTAGGGGACAGCTACAATGAGCAGTTCTTC. The chain combines TRBV5-1 with TRBJ2-1; 7 bases are a match to TRBD1. After removal of 3 bases from V and 3 bases from J, the junction contained 6 bases not matched to a gene. The CDR3 is 15 amino acids. Per germline, CDR1 SGHRS and CDR2 YFSETQ.

The rearrangement uses TRBV5-1 and TRBJ1-1; 8 bases fit TRBD1. This CDR3 has 15 amino acids. Germline V gives CDR1 SGHRS, CDR2 YFSETQ. V lost 2 bases to trimming and J lost 0 bases; unmatched junction nucleotides: 3. CDR3 amino acids: CASSLQGEMNTEAFF. CDR3 in DNA: TGCGCCAGCAGCTTACAGGGGGAAATGAACACTGAAGCTTTCTTT. Based on the CDR3 plus reference TRBV5-1 and TRBJ1-1, the full variable domain is KAGVTQTPRYLIKTRGQQVTLSCSPISGHRSVSWYQQTPGQGLQFLFEYFSETQRNKGNFPGRFSGRQFSNSRSEMNVSTLELGDSALYLCASSLQGEMNTEAFFGQGTRLTVV.

Note on this clone: The junction and the germline gene differ at one end; a read error may be behind it. The chain recombines TRBV7-9 with TRBJ2-1, with D perhaps TRBD1 or TRBD2 (5 bases each). CDR3 size: 13 residues. Germline-derived CDR1 and CDR2 are SEHNR and FQNEAQ (reference sequence). Written as DNA, the CDR3 is TGTGCCAGCAGCCGACTTCCTGGGACGGCGGCGGTCTTC. This gives the protein CASSRLPGTAAVF.

This clone was counted between two and nine times. The chain is built from TRBV18 and TRBJ1-2; D unresolved. The CDR3 length is 14 residues. V was clipped by 3 bases and J by 6 bases, with 14 bases between them. Germline V gene lookup returns CDR1 KGHSH and CDR2 LQKENI. CDR3 nucleotide sequence: TGTGCCAGCTCACCGGGTCCAACCTCTCATGGCTACACCTTC. The encoded protein is CASSPGPTSHGYTF.

The rearrangement joins TRBV6-5 to TRBJ1-5; D is ambiguous. The CDR3 length is 15 residues. CDR1 is MNHEY and CDR2 is SVGAGI in the germline V gene. Trimming stripped 3 bases from V and 0 bases from J, with 9 bases between. The chain's CDR3 is CASSYNSYSNQPQHF. In nucleotides, the CDR3 is TGTGCCAGCAGTTATAACTCTTATAGCAATCAGCCCCAGCATTTT.

There are a few counts of this clone. V is TRBV25-1 and J is TRBJ2-3; maybe TRBD2 (6 bases). This CDR3 region has 11 residues. V was clipped by 7 bases and J by 6 bases, with 8 bases between them. Germline CDR1 reads MGHDK; CDR2 reads SYGVNS. CDR3: CASTAGDTQYF. The CDR3, as DNA: TGTGCCAGCACCGCGGGGGATACGCAGTATTTT.